These 27 T cell receptor beta chains were all obtained from the same sample, sequenced in a study of blood T cells in healthy people across ages. A second PCR of 7 to 11 cycles used a sample-barcoded 5' primer and a J-beta primer mix. Each CDR3 protein gets one entry after TCRdb re-called the 5' RACE reads with MiXCR. The data hold about a million distinct CDR3 sequences, with just over 50% observed a single time. The source material was blood. These receptors originate from a woman aged 60-70 years in good health.

V usage is TRBV5-5 and J usage is TRBJ1-3; no clear D gene. The CDR3 contains 17 residues. CDR1 SGHKS and CDR2 YYEKEE come from the germline V gene (reference sequence). V lost 4 bases and J lost 3, with 20 bases in between. For the CDR3, the DNA is TGTGCCAGCAGCCCCTTGGGTTTGGCGTCAAGTGGAAACACCATATATTTT. It yields the protein CASSPLGLASSGNTIYF.

The chain uses TRBV7-2 and TRBJ1-2; tentative D call: TRBD1 (6 bases). CDR1 SGHTA and CDR2 FQGNSA come from the germline V gene. The CDR3 spans 15 residues. The germline V and J ends were trimmed by 1 base and 3 bases, with 12 bases remaining between them. The CDR3, as DNA: TGTGCCAGCAGCTTAGATCCACAGGGATACTATGGCTACACCTTC. Translating it yields CASSLDPQGYYGYTF.

The chain links TRBV24-1 to TRBJ2-2; D might be TRBD2 (6 bases). This CDR3 contains 13 residues. Germline loops: CDR1 KGHDR, CDR2 SFDVKD. Trimming took 8 bases from V and 6 from J, leaving 12 bases between them. The CDR3 coding sequence is TGTGCCACCAACGCCAGACTAGCCGGGGAGCTGTTTTTT. Translated, it gives CATNARLAGELFF.

The V call is TRBV5-5, the J call TRBJ2-2, with D unresolved. V gave up 0 bases and J gave up 4 bases, with 4 bases separating them. Looked up from germline, CDR1 is SGHKS and CDR2 is YYEKEE (reference sequence). The CDR3 has 13 residues. The CDR3 reads CASSLGITGELFF. CDR3 coding DNA: TGTGCCAGCAGCTTGGGGATCACCGGGGAGCTGTTTTTT.

V and J are TRBV24-1 and TRBJ2-1; TRBD2 aligns across 7 bases. The V gene's germline CDR1 is KGHDR and CDR2 SFDVKD. CDR3 size: 16 residues. V gave up 3 bases and J gave up 0 bases; unmatched junction bases: 4. This CDR3 is CATSDPAGSSYNEQFF. CDR3 sequence (DNA): TGTGCCACCAGTGATCCAGCGGGAAGCTCCTACAATGAGCAGTTCTTC.

This rearrangement joins TRBV7-2 to TRBJ2-5; tentatively, D is TRBD1 or TRBD2 (5 bases each). Germline V gene sequence: CDR1 SGHTA, CDR2 FQGNSA. The CDR3 sequence is 16 residues long. The ends were cut back, 2 bases at V and 3 bases at J, with 16 bases in the middle. CDR3 DNA: TGTGCCAGCAGCTTAAGACCCCCAGGGACGGAAGAGACCCAGTACTTC. Amino acids: CASSLRPPGTEETQYF.

Comment on this clonotype: A much larger clone lies a single base off, so this may be a read error. The CDR3 loop is CASLRLGPGPMDNEQYF. The DNA of the CDR3 is TGCGCCAGCCTTAGACTAGGACCGGGACCGATGGACAATGAGCAGTACTTC. The chain links TRBV23-1 to TRBJ2-7, with TRBD2 as a possible D gene (6 bases). TRBV23-1 is filed as an ORF, its function uncertain. The CDR3 is made up of 17 amino acids. Trimming removed 8 bases from V and 7 bases from J, with 30 bases in between.

This CDR3 is CASSQRAGLGAGLRETQYF. In DNA, the CDR3 is TGCGCCAGCAGCCAAAGGGCTGGATTAGGGGCGGGGTTGAGGGAGACCCAGTACTTC. This chain uses TRBV4-1 with TRBJ2-4; TRBD2 is a possible D gene (6 bases). The assigned J gene may be wrong: the sequence end matches TRBJ2-5 better. The CDR3 is 19 amino acids. Germline lookup yields CDR1 MGHRA and CDR2 YSYEKL.

The chain recombines TRBV20-1 with TRBJ2-7; 8 bases match TRBD1. Germline V lookup: CDR1 DFQATT, CDR2 SNEGSKA (reference sequence). Trimming removed 4 bases from V and 3 bases from J; junction bases left unmatched: 8. This CDR3 is built from 14 residues. The CDR3 sequence is CSAITRDRSYEQYF. The CDR3 DNA reads as TGCAGTGCTATTACCCGGGACAGGAGCTACGAGCAGTACTTC.

J is TRBJ1-6 and V is TRBV11-1; 9 positions agree with TRBD1. The ends lost 5 bases at V and 8 bases at J; junction bases unmatched: 4. Per the germline V gene, CDR1 is SGHAT and CDR2 is FQDESV (reference sequence). The CDR3 covers 14 residues. The CDR3 region has the DNA TGTGCCAGCAGCGGGACAGGGAGGGATTCACCCCTCCACTTT. Translating gives CASSGTGRDSPLHF.

V usage is TRBV11-2 and J usage is TRBJ2-5, with 11 bases matching TRBD1. Trimming took 11 bases from V and 5 from J; bases not matched to a gene: 13. Per the germline V gene, CDR1 is SGHAT and CDR2 is FQNNGV. This CDR3 region has 15 residues. CDR3 residues: CAQSIGTGGAETQYF. The CDR3 DNA reads TGTGCCCAATCGATCGGGACAGGGGGAGCGGAGACCCAGTACTTC.

The rearrangement joins TRBV6-2 or TRBV6-3 to TRBJ2-4, with D possibly TRBD2 on 6 matching bases. The DNA end is a closer match to TRBJ2-7, so the J assignment may be wrong. The germline gives CDR1 MNHEY, CDR2 SVGEGT. This CDR3 has 14 amino acids. CDR3 amino acids: CASRGTPNPYEQYF. Here the CDR3 DNA reads TGTGCCAGCAGGGGGACTCCGAACCCCTACGAGCAGTACTTC.

The V call is TRBV7-3, the J call TRBJ2-1; D is unclear. CDR1 and CDR2 (germline): SGHTA, FQGTGA. The V and J ends lost 5 bases and 8 bases respectively, with 13 bases between them. The CDR3 is 13 residues long. The CDR3, as DNA: TGTGCCAGCAGCCATGGCTCTGTGCATGAGCAGTTCTTC. Amino acid sequence: CASSHGSVHEQFF.

The V and J genes are TRBV6-6 and TRBJ2-1; TRBD2 might be the D (6 bases). V lost 2 bases and J 0 bases, leaving 11 bases between the germline ends. Per germline, CDR1 MNHNY and CDR2 SVGAGI (reference sequence). The CDR3 length is 16 residues. The CDR3 DNA sequence: TGTGCCAGCAGTTACCTCGACGGGAGCTCCTACAATGAGCAGTTCTTC. Its translation is CASSYLDGSSYNEQFF.

The table lists this clonotype with a count of one. Sequence at one end of the junction differs from germline and may be a read error. The chain is built from TRBV6-1 and TRBJ2-3, with D unclear. This CDR3 is built from 15 residues. Germline-derived CDR1 and CDR2 are MNHNS and SASEGT. CDR3 in amino acids: CASSEAGQRTETQYF. The DNA of the CDR3 is TGTGCCAGCAGTGAAGCCGGGCAGCGCACAGAGACGCAGTATTTT.

This chain joins TRBV28 and TRBJ2-3; D gene uncertain. CDR3 length: 16 amino acids. V was clipped by 2 bases and J by 2 bases, with 14 bases between them. Germline V gives CDR1 MDHEN, CDR2 SYDVKM. This CDR3 reads CASSLASGTLTDTQYF. In DNA form, the CDR3 reads TGTGCCAGCAGTTTAGCGTCCGGTACCCTCACAGATACGCAGTATTTT.

This clonotype was detected only once. This chain links TRBV20-1 with TRBJ1-4; 11 bases are a match to TRBD1. The CDR3 is made up of 15 amino acids. V lost 4 bases and J lost 7; bases outside the gene matches: 8. Germline V gene sequence: CDR1 DFQATT, CDR2 SNEGSKA (reference sequence). Here the CDR3 reads CSATGTGGLGEKLFF. CDR3 bases: TGCAGTGCTACCGGGACAGGGGGATTGGGTGAAAAACTGTTTTTT.

This chain links TRBV20-1 with TRBJ2-3; TRBD1 matches at 8 bases. The ends lost 5 bases at V and 0 bases at J; junction bases unmatched: 4. CDR1 DFQATT and CDR2 SNEGSKA come from the germline V gene (reference sequence). This CDR3 has 14 residues. The CDR3 DNA follows: TGCAGTGCTCCAGGGGGCTTGAGCACAGATACGCAGTATTTT. Amino acids: CSAPGGLSTDTQYF.

The rearrangement links TRBV6-5 to TRBJ2-7; tentative D call: TRBD1 (6 bases). Looked up from germline, CDR1 is MNHEY and CDR2 is SVGAGI. V lost 5 bases and J lost 3, with 11 bases in between. The CDR3 is made up of 13 amino acids. This chain's CDR3 is CASSQIGGYEQYF. For the CDR3, the DNA is TGTGCCAGCAGTCAGATAGGGGGCTACGAGCAGTACTTC.

The gene calls are TRBV27 and TRBJ2-3, with D perhaps given as TRBD1 or TRBD2 (5 bases each). Trimming shortened V by 5 bases and J by 3 bases, and 15 bases separated the two germline ends. Germline lookup yields CDR1 MNHEY and CDR2 SMNVEV (reference sequence). This CDR3 region has 15 residues. The CDR3 loop reads CASSASRAGTDTQYF. CDR3 DNA sequence: TGTGCCAGCAGTGCCTCCAGGGCGGGTACAGATACGCAGTATTTT.

The genes are TRBV29-1 and TRBJ2-7, with 8 bases aligning to TRBD1. The CDR3 has 15 residues. Germline lookup yields CDR1 SQVTM and CDR2 ANQGSEA. Unmatched junction bases numbered 13, after V lost 5 bases and J lost 4 bases. CDR3 coding DNA: TGCAGCGTTAAGATCCACGGACAGGGTACATACGAGCAGTACTTC. It codes for CSVKIHGQGTYEQYF.

The chain employs TRBV10-3 and TRBJ2-3; 7 nucleotides agree with TRBD1. Germline lookup yields CDR1 ENHRY and CDR2 SYGVKD. CDR3 length: 16 amino acids. The J segment lost 2 bases and the V segment lost 3 bases, leaving 8 bases of the junction unmatched. The CDR3 spells CAISDRTGTSTDTQYF. CDR3 in DNA: TGTGCCATCAGTGACAGGACAGGAACTTCCACAGATACGCAGTATTTT.

J is TRBJ1-3 and V is TRBV27; D is perhaps TRBD1 (6 bases). The length of the CDR3 is 14 residues. Germline values: CDR1 MNHEY, CDR2 SMNVEV (reference sequence). Trimming stripped 6 bases from V and 0 bases from J, with 9 bases between. CDR3 nucleotide sequence: TGTGCCAGCAGACAGGGCCACTCTGGAAACACCATATATTTT. It codes for CASRQGHSGNTIYF.

This chain connects TRBV6-6 to TRBJ2-5, with D possibly TRBD1 on 6 matching bases. This CDR3 has 17 residues. Trimming left V 0 bases short and J 2 bases short, with 16 bases between. Looked up from germline, CDR1 is MNHNY and CDR2 is SVGAGI (reference sequence). CDR3 DNA sequence: TGTGCCAGCAGTTACTCACAGGGAACGGTACTACAAGAGACCCAGTACTTC. It specifies CASSYSQGTVLQETQYF.

This clonotype was counted only a few times. The chain carries TRBV29-1 and TRBJ2-5; 11 bases fit TRBD1. This CDR3 comprises 14 residues. With 7 bases clipped from V and 4 bases from J, the junction kept 8 bases outside the gene matches. The V gene's germline CDR1 is SQVTM and CDR2 ANQGSEA. CDR3 sequence (DNA): TGCAGCGCTGCTGGACAGGGGGCCGGAGAGACCCAGTACTTC. This translates into CSAAGQGAGETQYF.

The rearrangement links TRBV20-1 to TRBJ1-5; TRBD1 agrees at 7 bases. The V gene end was trimmed by 3 bases and the J gene end by 13 bases; junction bases not matched to a gene: 21. Germline loops: CDR1 DFQATT, CDR2 SNEGSKA (reference sequence). The CDR3 is made up of 16 amino acids. Written as DNA, the CDR3 is TGCAGTGCTAGGACTACAGACGGGACAGACATTATATCGCAGCATTTT. It codes for CSARTTDGTDIISQHF.

The table lists this clonotype with a few counts. V gene TRBV20-1 combines with J gene TRBJ2-7; D might be TRBD1 (5 bases). The CDR3 has 19 amino acids. Germline CDR1 reads DFQATT; CDR2 reads SNEGSKA (reference sequence). The V and J ends lost 3 bases and 0 bases respectively, with 27 bases between them. DNA of the CDR3: TGCAGTGCTAGTCCATCCGTCTGGACAAGGGCCGCTACCTCCTACGAGCAGTACTTC. This translates into CSASPSVWTRAATSYEQYF.